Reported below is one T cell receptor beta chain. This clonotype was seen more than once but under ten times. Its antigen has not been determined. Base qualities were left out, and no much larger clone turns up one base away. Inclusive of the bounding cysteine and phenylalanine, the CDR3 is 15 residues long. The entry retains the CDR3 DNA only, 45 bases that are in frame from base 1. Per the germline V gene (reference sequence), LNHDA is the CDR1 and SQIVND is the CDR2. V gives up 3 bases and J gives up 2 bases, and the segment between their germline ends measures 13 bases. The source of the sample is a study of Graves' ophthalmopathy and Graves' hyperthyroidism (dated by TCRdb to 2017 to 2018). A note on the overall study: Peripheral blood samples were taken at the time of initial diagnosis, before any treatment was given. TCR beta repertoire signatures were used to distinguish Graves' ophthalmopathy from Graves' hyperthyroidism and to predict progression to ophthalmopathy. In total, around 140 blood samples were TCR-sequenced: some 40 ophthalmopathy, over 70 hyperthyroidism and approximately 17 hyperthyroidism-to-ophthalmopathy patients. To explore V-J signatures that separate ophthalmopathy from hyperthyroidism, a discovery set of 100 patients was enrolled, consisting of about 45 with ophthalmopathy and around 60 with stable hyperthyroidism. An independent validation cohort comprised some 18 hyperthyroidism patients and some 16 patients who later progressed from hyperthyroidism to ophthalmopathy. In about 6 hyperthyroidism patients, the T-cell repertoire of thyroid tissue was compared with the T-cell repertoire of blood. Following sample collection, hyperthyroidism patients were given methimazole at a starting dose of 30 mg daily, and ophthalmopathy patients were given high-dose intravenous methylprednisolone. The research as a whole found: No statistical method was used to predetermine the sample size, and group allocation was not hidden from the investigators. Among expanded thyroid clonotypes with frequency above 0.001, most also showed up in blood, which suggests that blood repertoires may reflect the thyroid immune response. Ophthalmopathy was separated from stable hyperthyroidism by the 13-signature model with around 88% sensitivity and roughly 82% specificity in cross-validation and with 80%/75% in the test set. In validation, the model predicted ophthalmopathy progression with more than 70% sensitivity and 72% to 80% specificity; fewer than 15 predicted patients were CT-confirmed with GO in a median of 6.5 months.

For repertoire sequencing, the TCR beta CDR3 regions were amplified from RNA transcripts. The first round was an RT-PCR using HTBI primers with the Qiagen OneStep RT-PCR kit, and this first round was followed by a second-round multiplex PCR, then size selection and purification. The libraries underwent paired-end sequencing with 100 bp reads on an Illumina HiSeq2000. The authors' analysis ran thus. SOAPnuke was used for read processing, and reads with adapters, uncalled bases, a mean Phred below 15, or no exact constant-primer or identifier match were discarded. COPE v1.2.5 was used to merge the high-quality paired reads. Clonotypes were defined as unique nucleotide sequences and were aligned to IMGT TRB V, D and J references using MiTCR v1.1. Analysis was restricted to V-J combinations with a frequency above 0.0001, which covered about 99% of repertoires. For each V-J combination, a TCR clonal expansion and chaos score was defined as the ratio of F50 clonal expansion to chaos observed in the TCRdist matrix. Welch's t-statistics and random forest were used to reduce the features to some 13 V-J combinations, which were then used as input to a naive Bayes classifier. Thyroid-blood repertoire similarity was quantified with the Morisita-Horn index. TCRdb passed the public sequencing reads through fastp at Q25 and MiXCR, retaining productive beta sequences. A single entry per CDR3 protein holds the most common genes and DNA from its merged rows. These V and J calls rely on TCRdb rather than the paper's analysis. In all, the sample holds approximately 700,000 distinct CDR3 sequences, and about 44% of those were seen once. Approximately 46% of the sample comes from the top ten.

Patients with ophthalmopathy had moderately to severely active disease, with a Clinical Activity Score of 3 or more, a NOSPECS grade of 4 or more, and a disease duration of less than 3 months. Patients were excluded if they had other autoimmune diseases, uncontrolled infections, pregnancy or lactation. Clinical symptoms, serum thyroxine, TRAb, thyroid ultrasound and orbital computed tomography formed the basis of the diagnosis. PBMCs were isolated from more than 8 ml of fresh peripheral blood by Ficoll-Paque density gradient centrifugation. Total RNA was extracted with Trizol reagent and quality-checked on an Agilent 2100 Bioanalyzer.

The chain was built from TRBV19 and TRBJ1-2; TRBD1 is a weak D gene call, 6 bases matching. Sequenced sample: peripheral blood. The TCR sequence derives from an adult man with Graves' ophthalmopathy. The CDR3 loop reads CASSIAAGVNYGYTF. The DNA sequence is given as TGTGCCAGTAGTATCGCGGCAGGGGTAAACTATGGCTACACCTTC. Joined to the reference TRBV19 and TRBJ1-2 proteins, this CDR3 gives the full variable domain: DGGITQSPKYLFRKEGQNVTLSCEQNLNHDAMYWYRQDPGQGLRLIYYSQIVNDFQKGDIAEGYSVSREKKESFPLTVTSAQKNPTAFYLCASSIAAGVNYGYTFGSGTRLTVV.